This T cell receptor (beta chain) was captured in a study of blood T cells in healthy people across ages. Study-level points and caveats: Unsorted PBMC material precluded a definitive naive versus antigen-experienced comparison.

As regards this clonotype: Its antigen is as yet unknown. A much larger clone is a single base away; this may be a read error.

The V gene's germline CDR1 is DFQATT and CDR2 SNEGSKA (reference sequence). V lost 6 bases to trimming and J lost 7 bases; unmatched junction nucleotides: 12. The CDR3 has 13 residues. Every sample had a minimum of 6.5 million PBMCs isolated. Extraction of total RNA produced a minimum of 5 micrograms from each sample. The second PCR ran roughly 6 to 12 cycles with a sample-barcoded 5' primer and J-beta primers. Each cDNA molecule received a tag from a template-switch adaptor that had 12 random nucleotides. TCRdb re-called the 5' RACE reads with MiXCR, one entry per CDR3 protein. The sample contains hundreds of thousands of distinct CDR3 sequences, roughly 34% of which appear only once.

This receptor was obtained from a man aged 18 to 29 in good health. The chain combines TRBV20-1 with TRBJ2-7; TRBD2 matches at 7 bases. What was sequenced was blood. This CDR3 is CSALSGADSEQYF. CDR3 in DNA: TGCAGTGCCCTGAGCGGGGCCGACAGTGAGCAGTACTTC.